The entry below gives a single T cell receptor beta chain sequence along with its context. The data originate from a study of blood T cell repertoires in COVID-19. The germline V gene has CDR1 SGHKS and CDR2 YYEKEE (reference sequence). V shed 3 bases and J 4 bases; nucleotides not matched to a gene: 6. This CDR3 spans 15 amino acids. Repertoires were generated with immunoSEQ multiplex PCR, while TCRdb's copy carries only in-frame clones and drops some. The sample carries about 53,000 clones, 70% to 85% recorded once. The V call is TRBV5-5, the J call TRBJ2-5; 10 bases are a match to TRBD2. The sequencing input was peripheral blood. The TCR was taken from a human donor in a cohort sampled during active COVID-19. In DNA, the CDR3 is TGTGCCAGCAGCTATATAGCGGGAGGTGTAGAGACCCAGTACTTC. It encodes CASSYIAGGVETQYF.